The 13 T cell receptor beta chains below were found in one sample sequenced in a study of spatial heterogeneity in lung cancer. The study, taken as a whole, reports: For expanded intratumoral alpha and beta TCRs, counts tracked tumor mutation counts.

TCRdb reanalysed the 5' RACE reads using MiXCR and keeps one entry per CDR3 protein. The sample includes about 18,000 distinct CDR3 sequences, roughly 10% of them seen just once. The antigens of these receptors remain unknown. Time point noted: sample taken at primary tumor resection. The sample in question was lung tumor tissue, obtained at surgery. The receptor set was obtained from a female donor with early-stage non-small cell lung cancer.

This clonotype occurred many times. A library made for alpha chains picked up this beta chain off target, so its size means little. This chain connects TRBV24-1 to TRBJ2-1; D remains ambiguous. CDR3 size: 13 residues. V was pared by 2 bases and J by 5 bases, with 6 bases between. Looked up from germline, CDR1 is KGHDR and CDR2 is SFDVKD. Written as DNA, the CDR3 is TGTGCCACCAGTGATTCATGGAACAATGAGCAGTTCTTC. This encodes CATSDSWNNEQFF.

A word on this clonotype: The conserved closing phenylalanine or tryptophan is absent in this CDR3, likely reflecting a read error. The library was built for alpha chains, so this beta chain is an off-target read and its size means little. The chain uses TRBV10-3 and TRBJ2-3; no clear D gene. In germline, CDR1 is ENHRY, CDR2 SYGVKD. Between the trimmed V and J ends, which lost 4 bases and 1 base, there was a span of 12 bases. The CDR3 length is 15 residues. The CDR3 loop is CAISAPRKGTDTQYS. The DNA of the CDR3 is TGTGCCATCAGTGCTCCACGCAAAGGCACAGATACGCAGTATTCT.

By proportion, this clonotype is medium-sized. For a library built for alpha chains, this beta chain is a stray read; little rests on its size. The chain employs TRBV27 and TRBJ1-2, with 8 bases identical to TRBD1. V was clipped by 6 bases and J by 0 bases; unmatched bases: 3. Per germline, CDR1 MNHEY and CDR2 SMNVEV (reference sequence). The CDR3 spans 14 residues. The CDR3 DNA reads TGTGCCAGCAGCCTACAGGGGGCTAACTATGGCTACACCTTC. Its protein product is CASSLQGANYGYTF.

Concerning this clonotype itself: As an off-target read in a library built for alpha chains, this beta chain has a frequency of little significance. This sequence joins TRBV5-1 and TRBJ2-5, with D perhaps matching TRBD2 (5 bases). The V gene's germline CDR1 is SGHRS and CDR2 YFSETQ. The CDR3 runs to 14 residues. V was shortened by 2 bases and J by 1 base, with 9 bases between the two germline ends. The DNA for the CDR3 is TGCGCCAGCAGCTTCGAGGGTTTCCAAGAGACCCAGTACTTC. Amino acid sequence: CASSFEGFQETQYF.

Comment on this clonotype: Found in a library prepared for alpha chains, this beta chain is an off-target read, and its abundance has little meaning. The chain combines TRBV5-6 with TRBJ2-7, with 8 bases aligning to TRBD1. Germline assignment: CDR1 SGHDT and CDR2 YYEEEE. The CDR3 spans 14 residues. Trimming cost V 4 bases and J 6 bases; bases outside gene matches: 9. The CDR3 is CASSPVRDRLEQYF. DNA of the CDR3: TGTGCCAGCAGCCCCGTCCGGGACAGGCTCGAGCAGTACTTC.

Note on this clonotype: The library was designed around alpha chains, so this beta chain is a stray read whose abundance carries little weight. The chain employs TRBV30 and TRBJ2-7; no clear D gene. CDR1 and CDR2 (germline): GTSNPN, SVGIG (reference sequence). V was shortened by 4 bases and J by 3 bases, with 16 bases between the two germline ends. This CDR3 has 14 residues. DNA of the CDR3: TGTGCCTGGACCACACCCGACAAATTCTACGAGCAGTACTTC. Residues: CAWTTPDKFYEQYF.

Points on this clonotype: The library was built for alpha chains, so this beta chain is an off-target read and its size means little. The chain has TRBV7-2 and TRBJ2-7; D gene unclear. Trimming stripped 5 bases from V and 2 bases from J, with 13 bases between. From germline, CDR1 is SGHTA and CDR2 FQGNSA. The CDR3 has 14 amino acids. The CDR3 region is CASSIRPDTYEQYF. The CDR3 nucleotides are TGTGCCAGCAGCATAAGACCAGATACCTACGAGCAGTACTTC.

A remark on this clonotype: This beta chain is an off-target read within a library intended for alpha chains, so its frequency means little. The CDR3 sequence: CASSSDRYYNEQFF. Written as DNA, the CDR3 is TGCGCCAGCAGCTCGGACAGGTACTACAATGAGCAGTTCTTC. This rearrangement joins TRBV5-1 to TRBJ2-1, with 7 positions matching TRBD1. Germline CDR1 SGHRS, CDR2 YFSETQ. The ends lost 3 bases at V and 3 bases at J; junction bases unmatched: 3. There are 14 residues in the CDR3.

In this sample, this clonotype turned up many times. This beta chain was picked up by a library intended for alpha chains and is off target, so its count carries little meaning. This chain uses TRBV12-3 or TRBV12-4 with TRBJ2-3; D unresolved. The CDR3 covers 11 residues. V lost 6 bases and J 8 bases, leaving 9 bases between the germline ends. The CDR3 spells CASSIQTTQYF. Written as DNA, the CDR3 is TGTGCCAGCAGCATTCAGACTACGCAGTATTTT.

This clonotype has a count of ten or more. With the library built for alpha chains, this beta chain is off target and its frequency is not meaningful. The rearrangement joins TRBV29-1 to TRBJ1-1; TRBD1 agrees at 8 bases. Trimming cost V 7 bases and J 1 base; bases outside gene matches: 5. CDR3 size: 13 residues. Germline CDR1 is SQVTM and CDR2 is ANQGSEA. CDR3 loop: CSGGQGGNTEAFF. CDR3 bases: TGCAGCGGAGGACAGGGAGGGAACACTGAAGCTTTCTTT.

As regards this clonotype: This beta chain came through as a stray read in a library set up for alpha chains, and its size says little. V gene TRBV20-1 combines with J gene TRBJ2-1, with a weak D call TRBD1 (5 bases). The CDR3 extends over 13 amino acids. The V gene lost 0 bases and the J gene lost 9 bases, with 12 bases spanning the gap. From germline, CDR1 is DFQATT and CDR2 SNEGSKA (reference sequence). CDR3 residues: CSARDRGNGEQFF. The CDR3 nucleotides read TGCAGTGCTAGAGATAGGGGAAATGGTGAGCAGTTCTTC.

At least ten counts were recorded for this clonotype. Little can be read into the size of this beta chain, an off-target read in a library designed for alpha chains. The V and J genes are TRBV19 and TRBJ1-1, with D uncertain. Between the trimmed V and J ends, which lost 3 bases and 1 base, there was a span of 12 bases. Per germline, CDR1 LNHDA and CDR2 SQIVND (reference sequence). The CDR3 consists of 15 residues. CDR3 sequence (DNA): TGTGCCAGTAGTATTGGGCGCTGGCCGAACACTGAAGCTTTCTTT. Translated, it gives CASSIGRWPNTEAFF.

Note on this clonotype: The library was designed around alpha chains, so this beta chain is a stray read whose abundance carries little weight. This chain uses TRBV28 with TRBJ1-4; possible D gene TRBD1, 5 bases. With 4 bases removed from V and 8 bases from J, the gap between germline ends came to 14 bases. The CDR3 spans 14 residues. Germline V gene data show CDR1 as MDHEN and CDR2 as SYDVKM. The DNA for the CDR3 is TGTGCCAGCAGTTGGGGCAGTGATCCGGAAAAACTGTTTTTT. This codes for CASSWGSDPEKLFF.